Included here is one T cell receptor (beta chain) sequence, with context. Generated by immunoSEQ multiplex PCR, the TCRdb table keeps only in-frame clones and is missing some. The sample yields under 110,000 clones, roughly 85% seen once. This sample is drawn from a study of blood T cell repertoires in COVID-19. V dropped 1 base and J dropped 4 bases, with 9 bases sitting between them. Germline V lookup: CDR1 SGHKS, CDR2 YYEKEE (reference sequence). This CDR3 contains 14 residues. This receptor was obtained from a woman between 65 and 79 years old with active or convalescent COVID-19. The material sequenced was peripheral blood. The V gene is TRBV5-5, the J gene TRBJ2-4; a possible D gene is TRBD1 (5 bases). This CDR3 reads CASSLLGEKNIQYF. DNA of the CDR3: TGTGCCAGCAGCTTGCTAGGGGAAAAAAACATTCAGTACTTC.